The 13 T cell receptor beta chains reported below all come from one sample, sequenced in a study. Treg sorting used a CD4+CD25+CD127-/low gate. MiXCR, run by TCRdb on the 5' RACE reads, gives a single entry per CDR3 protein. Among roughly 57,000 distinct CDR3 sequences listed, roughly 20% were seen once. The material sequenced was tumor-infiltrating Tregs sorted from the breast tumor. The receptors were sampled from a female donor with breast cancer.

In this sample, this clonotype turned up a few times. The chain recombines TRBV7-8 with TRBJ2-1; 8 bases align to TRBD1. Germline V lookup: CDR1 SGHVS, CDR2 FQNEAQ. With V trimmed by 2 bases and J by 7 bases, 10 bases remained unmatched. CDR3 size: 16 residues. CDR3 residues: CASSLRDRQGKNEQFF. The DNA for the CDR3 is TGTGCCAGCAGCTTACGGGACCGACAGGGGAAGAATGAGCAGTTCTTC.

This clonotype was counted between two and nine times. J is TRBJ2-5 and V is TRBV12-3 or TRBV12-4, with no clear D. V dropped 3 bases and J dropped 0 bases, with 5 bases sitting between them. The length of the CDR3 is 13 residues. The CDR3 nucleotides read TGTGCCAGCAGTTTTACAGACCAAGAGACCCAGTACTTC. Translation gives CASSFTDQETQYF.

V is TRBV20-1 and J is TRBJ1-2; D call uncertain. The V gene's germline CDR1 is DFQATT and CDR2 SNEGSKA (reference sequence). Trimming took 3 bases from V and 5 from J, leaving 16 bases between them. The CDR3 is made up of 14 amino acids. CDR3 bases: TGCAGTGCTAGTCGCAGTGGAGGGAAGTATGGCTACACCTTC. Translating it yields CSASRSGGKYGYTF.

The table lists this clonotype with many counts. The V gene is TRBV7-3, the J gene TRBJ2-3; possible D gene TRBD2, 5 bases. V was clipped by 2 bases and J by 4 bases, with 7 bases between them. The CDR3 length is 13 residues. CDR1 and CDR2 from the germline V gene are SGHTA and FQGTGA. The CDR3 sequence is CASSLLAADTQYF. CDR3 DNA: TGTGCCAGCAGCTTACTAGCTGCAGATACGCAGTATTTT.

This clonotype came up a few times. This chain uses TRBV4-1 with TRBJ2-1; perhaps D is TRBD1 or TRBD2 (5 bases each). V was pared by 5 bases and J by 8 bases, with 19 bases between. The germline gives CDR1 MGHRA, CDR2 YSYEKL. This CDR3 is 15 amino acids long. The CDR3 region has the DNA TGCGCCAGCAGCTTCCAGCCGGGACCCGAGGATGAGCAGTTCTTC. It codes for CASSFQPGPEDEQFF.

The rearrangement links TRBV5-1 to TRBJ1-5; TRBD1 matches 9 bases. CDR1 SGHRS and CDR2 YFSETQ come from the germline V gene. With 4 bases clipped from V and 2 bases from J, the junction kept 1 base outside the gene matches. This CDR3 is 14 amino acids long. CDR3 loop: CASSRTGGNQPQHF. For the CDR3, the DNA is TGCGCCAGCAGCCGGACAGGGGGCAATCAGCCCCAGCATTTT.

This clonotype appeared a few times. V gene TRBV20-1 combines with J gene TRBJ2-7; no clear D gene. Trimming cost V 0 bases and J 6 bases, with 9 bases left between them. This CDR3 is 12 amino acids long. CDR1 and CDR2 (germline): DFQATT, SNEGSKA (reference sequence). CDR3 nucleotide sequence: TGCAGTGCTAGAGATCTAACCAGCGAGCAGTACTTC. Its translation: CSARDLTSEQYF.

There are many counts of this clonotype. CDR3 loop: CASSYLSGELFF. The CDR3, as DNA: TGTGCCAGCAGTTACCTTAGCGGGGAGCTGTTTTTT. The chain employs TRBV6-5 and TRBJ2-2; D gene uncertain. The V gene lost 2 bases and the J gene lost 7 bases, with 5 bases spanning the gap. Germline CDR1 MNHEY, CDR2 SVGAGI. CDR3 length equals 12 residues.

This clonotype has more than one count but fewer than ten. The rearrangement joins TRBV7-2 to TRBJ1-5; no reliable D call. Looked up from germline, CDR1 is SGHTA and CDR2 is FQGNSA. This CDR3 contains 18 residues. V lost 5 bases and J 2 bases, leaving 22 bases between the germline ends. CDR3 amino acids: CASSLKRNSLLGNQPQHF. CDR3 coding DNA: TGTGCCAGCAGCCTAAAGCGTAACAGCTTACTTGGCAATCAGCCCCAGCATTTT.

V is TRBV20-1 and J is TRBJ2-3, with a possible D match to TRBD1 (6 bases). Germline CDR1 is DFQATT and CDR2 is SNEGSKA (reference sequence). Between the trimmed V and J ends, which lost 5 bases and 0 bases, there was a span of 18 bases. The CDR3 has 16 amino acids. The CDR3 region is CSAGISGQLSTDTQYF. The CDR3, as DNA: TGCAGTGCTGGGATCTCCGGACAGCTTAGCACAGATACGCAGTATTTT.

There are many counts of this clonotype. This chain connects TRBV2 to TRBJ2-1; D is possibly TRBD2 (7 bases). V shed 5 bases and J shed 7 bases, with 15 bases lying between them. The CDR3 has 14 amino acids. The germline gives CDR1 SNHLY, CDR2 FYNNEI. This chain's CDR3 is CASSSGGRGNEQFF. As DNA, the CDR3 is TGTGCCAGCAGTTCGGGGGGCCGGGGTAATGAGCAGTTCTTC.

The CDR3 is CASSIPGTEYNEQFF. In nucleotides, the CDR3 is TGCGCCAGCAGCATCCCCGGGACGGAATACAATGAGCAGTTCTTC. The chain combines TRBV5-1 with TRBJ2-1, with D perhaps matching TRBD1 or TRBD2 (5 bases each). V was trimmed by 4 bases and J by 4 bases, leaving 15 bases between them. The germline CDR1 and CDR2 sequences are SGHRS and YFSETQ. This CDR3 is 15 amino acids long.

The V gene is TRBV9, the J gene TRBJ2-2; 9 bases line up with TRBD2. The CDR3 runs to 15 residues. V shed 4 bases and J 5 bases; nucleotides not matched to a gene: 6. Germline lookup yields CDR1 SGDLS and CDR2 YYNGEE. The CDR3 DNA is TGTGCCAGCAGCCCAATAGCGGGAGAGACCGGGGAGCTGTTTTTT. Protein: CASSPIAGETGELFF. The variable domain in full, completed from reference TRBV9 and TRBJ2-2, reads DSGVTQTPKHLITATGQRVTLRCSPRSGDLSVYWYQQSLDQGLQFLIQYYNGEERAKGNILERFSAQQFPDLHSELNLSSLELGDSALYFCASSPIAGETGELFFGEGSRLTVL.